This T cell receptor beta chain appears in the sequencing data of a study of cytomegalovirus exposure and HLA in healthy donors. Researchers ran the PCR with 60 Vbeta and 13 Jbeta primers. Here immunoSEQ multiplex PCR was the method, and the copy in TCRdb shows in-frame clones only, minus some. This table has under 150,000 clones, roughly 80% appearing once. Germline V CDR1 and CDR2: SGHTA, FQGNSA. V lost 4 bases, J lost 6 bases, and 6 bases lay in between. CDR3 size: 11 residues. The sequenced material came from PBMCs. This chain uses TRBV7-2 with TRBJ1-2; unclear D gene. The clonotype originates from a woman in her thirties or forties in good health and CMV-seronegative. CDR3 region: CASSSYDGYTF. As DNA, the CDR3 is TGTGCCAGCAGCTCCTACGATGGCTACACCTTC.